Listed below are T cell receptor beta chains from one sample, sequenced in a study of regulatory T cells in long-lasting Graves disease. In TCRdb, the multiplex PCR reads were re-called with MiXCR into one record per CDR3 protein. The sample includes 350,000 to 400,000 distinct CDR3 sequences, roughly a sixth of them seen just once. The input for sequencing was peripheral blood mononuclear cells (PBMCs), taken at new diagnosis, from a patient treated with antithyroid drugs. These receptor sequences come from a female donor with Graves disease. Each CDR3 is given with its conserved first and last residue. Each record gives: clone size, J gene, D gene, V gene, CDR3 length, CDR3 protein, CDR3 DNA. The D gene is left open where the match is weak. The size field is filled for only some rows; it gives once, few, many or a size class.

abundance: few
j_gene: TRBJ1-1
d_gene: TRBD1
v_gene: TRBV29-1
len: 13
CDR3aa: CSVDSGTGSEAFF
CDR3nt: TGCAGCGTTGATAGTGGGACAGGGTCTGAAGCTTTCTTT

abundance: many
j_gene: TRBJ2-6
d_gene: TRBD1
v_gene: TRBV7-3
len: 17
CDR3aa: CASSIGQGGSGANVLTF
CDR3nt: TGTGCCAGCAGTATCGGACAGGGAGGATCTGGGGCCAACGTCCTGACTTTC

abundance: many
j_gene: TRBJ2-7
d_gene: .
v_gene: TRBV3-1
len: 14
CDR3aa: CASSPSQGPYEQYF
CDR3nt: TGTGCCAGCAGCCCTTCACAGGGACCCTACGAGCAGTACTTC

abundance: many
j_gene: TRBJ1-1
d_gene: TRBD1
v_gene: TRBV2
len: 14
CDR3aa: CASSDRTGGTEAFF
CDR3nt: TGTGCCAGCAGTGACAGGACAGGGGGCACTGAAGCTTTCTTT

abundance: many
j_gene: TRBJ2-4
d_gene: TRBD1
v_gene: TRBV20-1
len: 13
CDR3aa: CSATGTGENIQYF
CDR3nt: TGCAGTGCTACCGGGACAGGGGAAAACATTCAGTACTTC

abundance: many
j_gene: TRBJ2-1
d_gene: .
v_gene: TRBV7-3
len: 15
CDR3aa: CASSLGGDPYNEQFF
CDR3nt: TGTGCCAGCAGCTTAGGCGGAGATCCCTACAATGAGCAGTTCTTC

abundance: many
j_gene: TRBJ2-2
d_gene: .
v_gene: TRBV5-1
len: 16
CDR3aa: CASSLGAPGSTGELFF
CDR3nt: TGCGCCAGCAGCTTGGGCGCCCCGGGAAGCACCGGGGAGCTGTTTTTT

abundance: .
j_gene: TRBJ1-5
d_gene: TRBD1
v_gene: TRBV7-3
len: 16
CDR3aa: CASSFRDSYSNQPQHF
CDR3nt: TGTGCCAGCAGCTTCCGGGACAGTTATAGCAATCAGCCCCAGCATTTT

abundance: .
j_gene: TRBJ1-1
d_gene: .
v_gene: TRBV7-2
len: 14
CDR3aa: CASSAFWVNTEAFF
CDR3nt: TGTGCCAGCAGCGCTTTTTGGGTGAACACTGAAGCTTTCTTT

abundance: .
j_gene: TRBJ2-7
d_gene: .
v_gene: TRBV12-3/TRBV12-4
len: 12
CDR3aa: CASSLGTYERYF
CDR3nt: TGTGCCAGCAGTTTAGGGACATACGAGCGGTACTTC

abundance: .
j_gene: TRBJ1-1
d_gene: .
v_gene: TRBV29-1
len: 11
CDR3aa: CSVEVLTEAFF
CDR3nt: TGCAGCGTTGAGGTCTTAACTGAAGCTTTCTTT

abundance: many
j_gene: TRBJ2-1
d_gene: .
v_gene: TRBV9
len: 15
CDR3aa: CASSPSDPSYNEQFF
CDR3nt: TGTGCCAGCAGCCCTAGCGACCCGTCCTACAATGAGCAGTTCTTC

abundance: many
j_gene: TRBJ2-3
d_gene: .
v_gene: TRBV12-3/TRBV12-4
len: 16
CDR3aa: CASSESGGRWSDTQYF
CDR3nt: TGTGCCAGCAGTGAAAGTGGGGGGCGATGGTCAGATACGCAGTATTTT

abundance: few
j_gene: TRBJ1-6
d_gene: .
v_gene: TRBV5-5
len: 16
CDR3aa: CASSFRIISYNSPLHF
CDR3nt: TGTGCCAGCAGCTTTCGGATAATTTCCTATAATTCACCCCTCCACTTT

abundance: few
j_gene: TRBJ1-4
d_gene: .
v_gene: TRBV29-1
len: 14
CDR3aa: CSVERAGTNEKLFF
CDR3nt: TGCAGCGTTGAACGCGCGGGAACTAATGAAAAACTGTTTTTT

abundance: many
j_gene: TRBJ1-5
d_gene: .
v_gene: TRBV4-3
len: 17
CDR3aa: CASSQEAGVYSNQPQHF
CDR3nt: TGCGCCAGCAGCCAAGAGGCCGGAGTGTATAGCAATCAGCCCCAGCATTTT

abundance: few
j_gene: TRBJ2-1
d_gene: .
v_gene: TRBV28
len: 14
CDR3aa: CASSSPSLLVGQFF
CDR3nt: TGTGCCAGCAGTTCTCCTAGCTTGCTGGTTGGGCAGTTCTTC

abundance: many
j_gene: TRBJ2-7
d_gene: TRBD2
v_gene: TRBV28
len: 14
CDR3aa: CASSFLSGNYEQYF
CDR3nt: TGTGCCAGCAGTTTTCTTAGCGGGAATTACGAGCAGTACTTC

abundance: many
j_gene: TRBJ2-1
d_gene: TRBD2
v_gene: TRBV6-1
len: 13
CDR3aa: CASKLAAYNEQFF
CDR3nt: TGTGCCAGTAAACTAGCGGCCTACAATGAGCAGTTCTTC

abundance: .
j_gene: TRBJ2-7
d_gene: TRBD2
v_gene: TRBV10-3
len: 15
CDR3aa: CAISGLAGATYEQYF
CDR3nt: TGTGCCATCAGTGGTTTAGCGGGAGCGACGTACGAGCAGTACTTC

abundance: .
j_gene: TRBJ2-1
d_gene: .
v_gene: TRBV30
len: 13
CDR3aa: CAWSPSGLGEQFF
CDR3nt: TGTGCCTGGAGTCCCTCGGGATTAGGTGAGCAGTTCTTC

abundance: .
j_gene: TRBJ2-1
d_gene: TRBD1
v_gene: TRBV7-2
len: 14
CDR3aa: CASSPGQGNYEQFF
CDR3nt: TGTGCCAGCAGCCCCGGACAGGGTAATTATGAGCAGTTCTTC

abundance: many
j_gene: TRBJ2-7
d_gene: .
v_gene: TRBV5-4
len: 15
CDR3aa: CASTIGGSRGYEQYF
CDR3nt: TGTGCCAGCACTATAGGAGGATCTAGAGGCTACGAGCAGTACTTC

abundance: few
j_gene: TRBJ1-1
d_gene: .
v_gene: TRBV5-1
len: 14
CDR3aa: CASSFSLRGPEAFF
CDR3nt: TGCGCCAGCAGCTTTTCCCTCAGGGGACCTGAAGCTTTCTTT

abundance: .
j_gene: TRBJ1-5
d_gene: .
v_gene: TRBV19
len: 16
CDR3aa: CASSIDRINSNQPQHF
CDR3nt: TGTGCCAGTAGTATAGATCGGATTAATAGCAATCAGCCCCAGCATTTT

abundance: .
j_gene: TRBJ2-2
d_gene: .
v_gene: TRBV3-1
len: 17
CDR3aa: CASSQDRGVGGTGELFF
CDR3nt: TGTGCCAGCAGCCAAGATAGAGGTGTGGGGGGCACCGGGGAGCTGTTTTTT

abundance: many
j_gene: TRBJ1-2
d_gene: .
v_gene: TRBV12-3/TRBV12-4
len: 13
CDR3aa: CASRTQDSYGYTF
CDR3nt: TGTGCCAGCAGGACACAGGACAGCTATGGCTACACCTTC

abundance: many
j_gene: TRBJ2-7
d_gene: TRBD2
v_gene: TRBV20-1
len: 13
CDR3aa: CSAWASGNHEQYF
CDR3nt: TGCAGTGCTTGGGCTAGCGGGAATCACGAGCAGTACTTC

abundance: many
j_gene: TRBJ1-2
d_gene: .
v_gene: TRBV28
len: 18
CDR3aa: CASSPLGSVTLGGYGYTF
CDR3nt: TGTGCCAGCAGTCCACTGGGGTCAGTCACCCTAGGGGGCTATGGCTACACCTTC

abundance: .
j_gene: TRBJ2-7
d_gene: .
v_gene: TRBV2
len: 15
CDR3aa: CASSEGRGNYNEQYF
CDR3nt: TGTGCCAGCAGTGAAGGCAGGGGTAACTACAATGAGCAGTACTTC

abundance: many
j_gene: TRBJ2-7
d_gene: .
v_gene: TRBV6-2/TRBV6-3
len: 13
CDR3aa: CASSTGTVYEQYF
CDR3nt: TGTGCCAGCAGTACTGGGACCGTCTACGAGCAGTACTTC

abundance: many
j_gene: TRBJ1-2
d_gene: TRBD1
v_gene: TRBV5-5
len: 16
CDR3aa: CASSSWGDDRVYGYTF
CDR3nt: TGTGCCAGCAGCTCCTGGGGAGATGACAGGGTATATGGCTACACCTTC

abundance: many
j_gene: TRBJ2-4
d_gene: .
v_gene: TRBV5-5
len: 19
CDR3aa: CASSLAGHGELLAKNIQYF
CDR3nt: TGTGCCAGCAGCTTGGCCGGGCACGGGGAATTACTAGCCAAAAACATTCAGTACTTC

abundance: many
j_gene: TRBJ1-1
d_gene: .
v_gene: TRBV20-1
len: 12
CDR3aa: CSARQPNTEAFF
CDR3nt: TGCAGTGCGCGACAGCCGAACACTGAAGCTTTCTTT

abundance: many
j_gene: TRBJ1-2
d_gene: .
v_gene: TRBV7-9
len: 15
CDR3aa: CASSLGAVYGYGYTF
CDR3nt: TGTGCCAGCAGCTTAGGGGCGGTTTATGGCTATGGCTACACCTTC

abundance: many
j_gene: TRBJ2-7
d_gene: .
v_gene: TRBV29-1
len: 15
CDR3aa: CSVEEGAGGGYEQYF
CDR3nt: TGCAGCGTTGAAGAGGGGGCAGGGGGGGGCTACGAGCAGTACTTC

abundance: many
j_gene: TRBJ1-1
d_gene: .
v_gene: TRBV20-1
len: 14
CDR3aa: CSAREPGWITEAFF
CDR3nt: TGCAGTGCTAGAGAACCGGGTTGGATCACTGAAGCTTTCTTT

abundance: few
j_gene: TRBJ1-1
d_gene: .
v_gene: TRBV18
len: 15
CDR3aa: CASSPTRGVGTEAFF
CDR3nt: TGTGCCAGCTCACCGACCCGGGGGGTAGGAACTGAAGCTTTCTTT

abundance: few
j_gene: TRBJ1-1
d_gene: .
v_gene: TRBV10-3
len: 15
CDR3aa: CAISELPEENTEAFF
CDR3nt: TGTGCCATCAGTGAGTTGCCAGAAGAGAACACTGAAGCTTTCTTT

abundance: many
j_gene: TRBJ1-1
d_gene: .
v_gene: TRBV12-3/TRBV12-4
len: 14
CDR3aa: CASSSSTVNTEAFF
CDR3nt: TGTGCCAGCAGTTCCTCGACAGTAAACACTGAAGCTTTCTTT

abundance: .
j_gene: TRBJ1-1
d_gene: TRBD1
v_gene: TRBV11-2
len: 20
CDR3aa: CASSSRFPGQKVGQNTEAFF
CDR3nt: TGTGCCAGCAGCTCCCGTTTTCCGGGACAGAAGGTTGGTCAGAACACTGAAGCTTTCTTT

abundance: .
j_gene: TRBJ2-3
d_gene: TRBD2
v_gene: TRBV20-1
len: 14
CDR3aa: CSARLAGATDTQYF
CDR3nt: TGCAGTGCTAGACTAGCGGGAGCCACAGATACGCAGTATTTT

abundance: many
j_gene: TRBJ2-7
d_gene: .
v_gene: TRBV7-2
len: 14
CDR3aa: CASHVSGEPLEQYF
CDR3nt: TGTGCCAGCCATGTCTCCGGGGAGCCCCTCGAGCAGTACTTC

abundance: many
j_gene: TRBJ1-2
d_gene: .
v_gene: TRBV12-5
len: 14
CDR3aa: CASGLVRGVYGYTF
CDR3nt: TGTGCTAGTGGTTTGGTACGAGGAGTCTATGGCTACACCTTC

abundance: many
j_gene: TRBJ1-4
d_gene: .
v_gene: TRBV20-1
len: 13
CDR3aa: CSAREGRREKLFF
CDR3nt: TGCAGTGCTAGAGAGGGGCGACGGGAAAAACTGTTTTTT